This T cell receptor (beta chain) was recorded in a study of blood T cell repertoires in COVID-19. Study overall: COVID-19 samples from acute and convalescent phases originated in the United States, Italy and Spain. Sources were T cells, B-cell-depleted T cells, or PBMCs; the material itself was cDNA or gDNA.

Source study methods: Amplification of reference gene primers was used by the study to estimate nucleated cell counts. Method: immunoSEQ multiplex PCR; TCRdb's copy keeps in-frame clones and lacks some. V, J and clone size derive from that table, while D and trimming were established from the DNA sequence. The sample contains roughly 260,000 clones, around 87% of which appear only once. J gave up 8 bases and V 6 bases, and 12 bases lay outside the gene matches. CDR3 length: 15 residues. The V gene's germline CDR1 is LGHDT and CDR2 YNNKEL (reference sequence). The V gene is TRBV3-1 (or the pseudogene TRBV3-2), the J gene TRBJ2-4, with 8 nucleotides matching TRBD1. The sequence was collected from a woman aged 45-60 years with acute or convalescent COVID-19. The sequenced sample was peripheral blood. CDR3 nucleotides: TGTGCCAGCAGGCCCTCGGCACAGGGGGTTTACATTCAGTACTTC. Residues: CASRPSAQGVYIQYF.